This T cell receptor (beta chain) was found in a study of T cells in Graves' hyperthyroidism and ophthalmopathy (dated by TCRdb to about 2019). About the investigation overall: To identify TCR V-J signatures that set the groups apart, the researchers used a discovery cohort of about a hundred patients, made up of around 42 with Graves' ophthalmopathy and 55 to 65 with stable Graves' hyperthyroidism. After sampling, hyperthyroidism patients received methimazole starting at 30 mg daily, and ophthalmopathy patients received high-dose intravenous methylprednisolone. According to the paper, TCR Vbeta CDR3 sequencing was carried out on 135 peripheral blood samples, which came from fewer than 50 ophthalmopathy, roughly 75 hyperthyroidism and about 17 progressor patients. In several Graves' hyperthyroidism patients, the study also compared T-cell repertoires from thyroid tissue with T-cell repertoires from blood. The approximately 100 discovery patients were randomly divided into training and test sets at a 7:3 ratio. An independent validation cohort of around 19 hyperthyroidism patients and 17 patients who later progressed to ophthalmopathy tested prospective prediction of ophthalmopathy.

Exclusion was applied to patients with uncontrolled infections, other autoimmune diseases, pregnancy or lactation. Clinical symptoms, serum thyroxine and TRAb, thyroid ultrasound, and orbital computed tomography formed the basis for the diagnoses. Total RNA was extracted with Trizol reagent, and quality was checked on an Agilent 2100 Bioanalyzer. For this clonotype: The clone's antigen remains unknown. Base qualities were left out, and no much larger clone turns up one base away.

V is cut back by 6 bases and J by 6 bases, with 14 bases in the junction unmatched. Looking up the germline V gene (reference sequence) yields CDR1 DFQATT and CDR2 SNEGSKA. Counted from cysteine to phenylalanine, this CDR3 has 15 amino acids. Of the read, only the CDR3 DNA is kept; its 45 bases are in frame from base 1. Results and caveats for the whole study, not just this receptor: In validation, the model predicted progression to ophthalmopathy a median of roughly 6.5 months before onset, with roughly 71% sensitivity and about 72% specificity. Blood samples also contained most of the expanded thyroid clonotypes (frequency above 0.001), which suggests that blood repertoires may reflect thyroid immune responses. A 13 V-J signature model separated ophthalmopathy from stable hyperthyroidism, with 87.88% sensitivity and approximately 81% specificity in cross-validation and 80%/75% in testing. No statistical method was used to set the sample size in advance, and investigators knew the group allocation.

The TCR beta CDR3 regions were amplified from the RNA transcripts. The first round of RT-PCR for the TCR CDR3 was performed with the HTBI primer set and the Qiagen OneStep RT-PCR kit. Libraries were constructed in a second round of multiplex PCR, after which size selection and purification were carried out. Libraries were sequenced paired-end with 100 bp reads on an Illumina HiSeq2000. The authors processed their data as follows. SOAPnuke was used to process the raw data, throwing out any read that contained adapters or uncalled bases, had a mean Phred below 15, or lacked an exact constant-primer or identifier match. High-quality paired reads were merged using COPE v1.2.5, and each unique nucleotide sequence was defined as a clonotype. MiTCR v1.1 was used to align the clonotypes against IMGT TRBV, TRBD and TRBJ reference segments. The analysis was restricted to V-J combinations with a frequency above 0.0001, which together covered 98% to 99.2% of the repertoires. The TCS score was defined as F50 (clonal expansion) divided by E x V (chaos), with BLOSUM62-based TCRdist calculated between CDR3 peptides within each V-J. Welch's t-statistics and random forest reduced fewer than 550 V-J features to around 14, which were used in a naive Bayes classifier (R e1071). Thyroid-blood repertoire similarity was quantified with the Morisita-Horn index. Through fastp at Q25 and MiXCR, TCRdb rebuilt clones from the public reads, retaining in-frame beta chains. Each CDR3 protein appears once, grouped with its most common genes and DNA. TCRdb assigned the V and J calls; the authors' analysis was not used. The sample profile shows roughly 500,000 distinct CDR3 sequences; 46% of them were found once. In total, the top ten clones hold under 20% of the sample.

This clonotype originated in an adult woman with Graves' disease, either hyperthyroidism or ophthalmopathy (not recorded which). Sequencing was done on a sample of peripheral blood or thyroid tissue (not recorded which). This chain joins TRBV20-1 to TRBJ2-3; 8 bases in the junction line up with TRBD1. CDR3 reads: CSATTSDRVVDTQYF. The nucleotide sequence reads TGCAGTGCCACAACTTCGGACAGGGTTGTGGATACGCAGTATTTT.